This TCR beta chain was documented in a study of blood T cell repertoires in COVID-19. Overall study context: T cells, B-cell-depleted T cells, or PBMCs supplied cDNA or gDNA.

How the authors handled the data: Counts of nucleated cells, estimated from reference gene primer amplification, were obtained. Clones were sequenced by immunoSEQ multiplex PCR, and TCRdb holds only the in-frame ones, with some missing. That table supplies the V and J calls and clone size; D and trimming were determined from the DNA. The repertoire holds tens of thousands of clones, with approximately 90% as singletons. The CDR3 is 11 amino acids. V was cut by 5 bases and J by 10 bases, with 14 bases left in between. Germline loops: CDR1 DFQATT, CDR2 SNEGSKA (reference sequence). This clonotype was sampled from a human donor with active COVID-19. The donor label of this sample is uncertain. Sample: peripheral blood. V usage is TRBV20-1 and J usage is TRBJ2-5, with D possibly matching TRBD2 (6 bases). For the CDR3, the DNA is TGCAGTGCTGTCACCGGGACTGGCCAGTACTTC. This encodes CSAVTGTGQYF.